This TCR beta chain originates from a study of response to subunit inactivated influenza vaccine. Whole-study findings and limits: Few additional T cells are recruited per seasonal influenza vaccination, authors suggested.

The V gene lost 5 bases and the J gene lost 0 bases, with 8 bases spanning the gap. Germline assignment: CDR1 SGHNT and CDR2 YENEEA. The CDR3 loop spans 13 amino acids. MiXCR, applied by TCRdb to the RT-PCR reads, yields one record per CDR3 protein. Found here are about 160,000 distinct CDR3 sequences, approximately 11% of them singletons; the top ten hold 12%. As to this clonotype: Its matching antigen is unknown.

The sequence was collected from a man between 45 and 60 years old who received an inactivated influenza vaccine. The V and J genes are TRBV11-3 and TRBJ2-7; D gene ambiguous. Sample: non-naive T cells sorted from PBMCs, taken about 40 days after vaccination. CDR3 loop: CASSRTDSYEQYF. CDR3 nucleotides: TGTGCCAGCAGCCGGACCGACTCCTACGAGCAGTACTTC.